This paragraph covers one T cell receptor (beta chain) sequence. Its antigen is not identified. This sample stems from a study of CD8 T cell repertoires and HIV-1 epitope variants. Study as a whole: T cells were stimulated with Twenty-five Gag and Nef peptides separately. An uncultured baseline aliquot held 1M T cells.

CDR1 and CDR2 from the germline V gene are WNHNN and SYGVQD (reference sequence). This CDR3 has 14 residues. After removal of 3 bases from V and 6 bases from J, the junction contained 2 bases not matched to a gene. Here immunoSEQ multiplex PCR was the method, and the copy in TCRdb shows in-frame clones only, minus some. The data contain fewer than 6,000 clones, 50% to 75% of them seen just once; the ten biggest clones take up more than 35%. The chain couples TRBV10-1 to TRBJ2-1; 10 nucleotides line up with TRBD2. The source of this sequence is a male donor with HIV. Sequenced sample: cultured CD8+ T cells derived from PBMCs. CDR3 in amino acids: CASSDPSGSNEQFF. In nucleotides, the CDR3 is TGCGCCAGCAGTGATCCTAGCGGGAGCAATGAGCAGTTCTTC.